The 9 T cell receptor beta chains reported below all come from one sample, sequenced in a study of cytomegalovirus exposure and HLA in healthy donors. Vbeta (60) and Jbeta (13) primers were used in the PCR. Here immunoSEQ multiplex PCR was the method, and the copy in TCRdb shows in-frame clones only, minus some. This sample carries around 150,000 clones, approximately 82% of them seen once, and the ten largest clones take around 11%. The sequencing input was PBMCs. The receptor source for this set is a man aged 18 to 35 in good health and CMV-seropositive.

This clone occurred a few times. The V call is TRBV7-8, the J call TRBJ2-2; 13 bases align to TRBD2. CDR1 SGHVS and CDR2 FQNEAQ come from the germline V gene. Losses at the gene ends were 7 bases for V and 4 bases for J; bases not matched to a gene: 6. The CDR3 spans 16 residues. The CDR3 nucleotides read TGTGCCAGCAAGGGACTAGCGGGACAGGGCACCGGGGAGCTGTTTTTT. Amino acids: CASKGLAGQGTGELFF. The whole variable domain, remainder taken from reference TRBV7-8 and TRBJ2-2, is GAGVSQSPRYKVAKRGQDVALRCDPISGHVSLFWYQQALGQGPEFLTYFQNEAQLDKSGLPSDRFFAERPEGSVSTLKIQRTQQEDSAVYLCASKGLAGQGTGELFFGEGSRLTVL.

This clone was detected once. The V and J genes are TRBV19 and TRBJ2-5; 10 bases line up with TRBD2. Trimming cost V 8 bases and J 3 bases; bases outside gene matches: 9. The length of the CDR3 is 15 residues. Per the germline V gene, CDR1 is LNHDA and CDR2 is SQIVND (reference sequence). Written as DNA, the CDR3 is TGTGCCAGTGGGAAGCGGGAGGGGGGGGAAGAGACCCAGTACTTC. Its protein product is CASGKREGGEETQYF.

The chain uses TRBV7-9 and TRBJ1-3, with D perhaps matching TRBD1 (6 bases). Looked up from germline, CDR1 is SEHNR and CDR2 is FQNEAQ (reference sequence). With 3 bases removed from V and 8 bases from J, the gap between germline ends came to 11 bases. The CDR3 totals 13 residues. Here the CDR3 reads CASSLGGADTIYF. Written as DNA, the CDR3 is TGTGCCAGCAGCTTGGGGGGGGCGGACACCATATATTTT.

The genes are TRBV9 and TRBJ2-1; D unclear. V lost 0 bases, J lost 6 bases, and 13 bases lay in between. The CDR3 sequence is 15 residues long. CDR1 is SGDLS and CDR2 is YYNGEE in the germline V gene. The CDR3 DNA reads TGTGCCAGCAGCGTAGAGGCGTTTCCGGGCAATGAGCAGTTCTTC. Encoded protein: CASSVEAFPGNEQFF.

The CDR3 DNA sequence: TGTGCCAGCAGTTCGGACCCCAGGGCAGGGGGCGTTTCACCCCTCCACTTT. Its protein product is CASSSDPRAGGVSPLHF. The chain couples TRBV28 to TRBJ1-6; 8 nucleotides agree with TRBD1. CDR1 is MDHEN, CDR2 SYDVKM, per germline. CDR3 size: 17 residues. The ends lost 4 bases at V and 9 bases at J; junction bases unmatched: 14.

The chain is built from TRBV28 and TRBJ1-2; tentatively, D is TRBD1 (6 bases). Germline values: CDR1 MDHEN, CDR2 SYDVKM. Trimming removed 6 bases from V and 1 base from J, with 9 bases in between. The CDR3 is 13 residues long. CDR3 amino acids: CASRRTVNYGYTF. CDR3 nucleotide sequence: TGTGCCAGCAGGAGGACAGTTAACTATGGCTACACCTTC.

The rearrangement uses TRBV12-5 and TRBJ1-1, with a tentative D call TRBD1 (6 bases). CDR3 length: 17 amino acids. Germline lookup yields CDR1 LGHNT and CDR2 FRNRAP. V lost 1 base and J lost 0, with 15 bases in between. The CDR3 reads CASGLGGRQVMNTEAFF. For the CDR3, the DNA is TGTGCTAGTGGTTTGGGAGGGAGACAGGTCATGAACACTGAAGCTTTCTTT.

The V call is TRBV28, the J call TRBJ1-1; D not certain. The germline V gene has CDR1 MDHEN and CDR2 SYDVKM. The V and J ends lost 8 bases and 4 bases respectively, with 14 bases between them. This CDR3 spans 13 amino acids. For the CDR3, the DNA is TGTGCCAGCGCCGACTCCGTGGGCACTGAAGCTTTCTTT. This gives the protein CASADSVGTEAFF.

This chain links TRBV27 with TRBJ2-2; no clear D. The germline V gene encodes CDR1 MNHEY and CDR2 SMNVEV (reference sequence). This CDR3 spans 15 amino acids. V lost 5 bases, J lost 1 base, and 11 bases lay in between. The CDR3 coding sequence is TGTGCCAGCAGTCCGCGCCCGGTGAACACCGGGGAGCTGTTTTTT. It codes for CASSPRPVNTGELFF.